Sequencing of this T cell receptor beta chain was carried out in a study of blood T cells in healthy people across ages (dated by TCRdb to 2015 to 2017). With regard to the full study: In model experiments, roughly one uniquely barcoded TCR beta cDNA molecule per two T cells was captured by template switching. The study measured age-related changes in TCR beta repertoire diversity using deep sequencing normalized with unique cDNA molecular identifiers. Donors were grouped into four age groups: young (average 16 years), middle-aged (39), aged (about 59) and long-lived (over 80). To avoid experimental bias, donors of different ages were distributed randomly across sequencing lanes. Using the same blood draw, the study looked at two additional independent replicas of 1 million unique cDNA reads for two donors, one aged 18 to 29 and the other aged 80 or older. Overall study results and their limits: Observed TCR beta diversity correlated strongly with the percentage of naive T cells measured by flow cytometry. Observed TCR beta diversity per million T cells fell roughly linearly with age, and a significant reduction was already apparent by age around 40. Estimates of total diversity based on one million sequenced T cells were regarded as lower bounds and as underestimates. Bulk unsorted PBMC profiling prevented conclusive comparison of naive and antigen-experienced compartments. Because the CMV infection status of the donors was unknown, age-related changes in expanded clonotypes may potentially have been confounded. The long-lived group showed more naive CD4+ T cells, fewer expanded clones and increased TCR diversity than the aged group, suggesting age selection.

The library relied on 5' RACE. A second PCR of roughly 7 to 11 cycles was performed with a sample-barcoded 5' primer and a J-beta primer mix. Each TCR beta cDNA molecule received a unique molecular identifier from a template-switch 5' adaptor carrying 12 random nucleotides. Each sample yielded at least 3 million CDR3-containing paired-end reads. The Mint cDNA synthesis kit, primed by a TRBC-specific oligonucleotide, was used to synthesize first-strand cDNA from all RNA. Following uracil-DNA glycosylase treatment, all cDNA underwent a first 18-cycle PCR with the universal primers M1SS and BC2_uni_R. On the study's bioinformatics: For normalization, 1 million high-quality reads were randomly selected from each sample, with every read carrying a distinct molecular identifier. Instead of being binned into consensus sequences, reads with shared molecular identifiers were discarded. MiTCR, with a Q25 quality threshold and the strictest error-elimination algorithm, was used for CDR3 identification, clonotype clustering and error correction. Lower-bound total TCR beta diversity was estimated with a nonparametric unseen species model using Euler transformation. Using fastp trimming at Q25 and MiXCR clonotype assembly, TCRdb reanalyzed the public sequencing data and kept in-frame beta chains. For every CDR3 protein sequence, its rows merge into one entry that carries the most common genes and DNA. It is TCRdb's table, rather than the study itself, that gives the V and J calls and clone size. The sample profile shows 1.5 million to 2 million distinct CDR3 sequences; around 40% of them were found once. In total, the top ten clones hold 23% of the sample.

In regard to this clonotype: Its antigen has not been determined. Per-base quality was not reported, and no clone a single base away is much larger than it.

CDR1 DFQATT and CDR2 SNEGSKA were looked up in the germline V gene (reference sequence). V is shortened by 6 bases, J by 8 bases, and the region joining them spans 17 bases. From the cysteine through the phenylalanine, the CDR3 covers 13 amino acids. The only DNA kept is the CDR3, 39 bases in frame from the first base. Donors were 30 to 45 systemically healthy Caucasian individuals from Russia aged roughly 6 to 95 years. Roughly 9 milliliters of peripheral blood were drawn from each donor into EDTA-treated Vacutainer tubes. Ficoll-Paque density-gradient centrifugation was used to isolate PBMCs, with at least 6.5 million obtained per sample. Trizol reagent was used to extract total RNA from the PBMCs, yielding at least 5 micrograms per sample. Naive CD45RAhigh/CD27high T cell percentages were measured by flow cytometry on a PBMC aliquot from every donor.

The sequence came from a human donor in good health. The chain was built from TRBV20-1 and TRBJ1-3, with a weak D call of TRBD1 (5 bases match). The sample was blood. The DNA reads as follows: TGCAGTGCGAGGGGCCTCAGCGGGGACACCATATATTTT. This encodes CSARGLSGDTIYF.